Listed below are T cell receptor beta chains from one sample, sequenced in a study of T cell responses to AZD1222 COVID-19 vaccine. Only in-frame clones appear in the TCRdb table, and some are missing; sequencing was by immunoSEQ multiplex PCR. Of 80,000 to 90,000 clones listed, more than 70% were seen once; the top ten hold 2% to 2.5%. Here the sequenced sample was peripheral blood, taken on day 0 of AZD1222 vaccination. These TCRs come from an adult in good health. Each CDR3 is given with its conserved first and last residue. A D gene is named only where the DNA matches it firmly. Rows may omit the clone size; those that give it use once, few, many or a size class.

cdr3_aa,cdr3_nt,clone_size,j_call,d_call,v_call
CASSPPAGVGSEAFF,TGCGCCAGCAGCCCGCCGGCGGGGGTCGGGTCTGAAGCTTTCTTT,NA,TRBJ1-1,NA,TRBV5-1
CASSLAPQASSYTF,TGTGCCAGCAGCTTAGCCCCCCAGGCCTCTAGCTACACCTTC,NA,TRBJ1-2,NA,TRBV11-2
CASREQGHSNQPQHF,TGTGCCAGCAGGGAACAGGGACATAGCAATCAGCCCCAGCATTTT,NA,TRBJ1-5,NA,TRBV2
CASSGLAHYNEQFF,TGTGCCAGCAGCGGACTAGCGCACTACAATGAGCAGTTCTTC,NA,TRBJ2-1,TRBD2,TRBV27
CASDRGGNEQFF,TGTGCCAGCGACAGGGGAGGGAATGAGCAGTTCTTC,NA,TRBJ2-1,NA,TRBV12-3/TRBV12-4
CASNRGQTGELFF,TGTGCCAGCAACAGGGGACAAACCGGGGAGCTGTTTTTT,few,TRBJ2-2,TRBD1,TRBV14
CASSMTASGNEKLFF,TGCGCCAGCAGCATGACAGCGAGCGGTAATGAAAAACTGTTTTTT,NA,TRBJ1-4,NA,TRBV5-1
CASSVGGSNQPQHF,TGTGCCAGCAGCGTAGGCGGTAGCAATCAGCCCCAGCATTTT,NA,TRBJ1-5,NA,TRBV9
CATSGGQGAREQFF,TGTGCCACCTCAGGGGGACAGGGGGCGAGGGAGCAGTTCTTC,NA,TRBJ2-1,TRBD1,TRBV24-1
CASAKLAAQETQYF,TGCGCCAGCGCGAAACTAGCGGCCCAAGAGACCCAGTACTTC,NA,TRBJ2-5,TRBD2,TRBV4-1
CASSLDRTSPLHF,TGCGCCAGCAGCTTGGACAGGACTTCACCCCTCCACTTT,NA,TRBJ1-6,NA,TRBV5-1
CASSRSPGTGITEAFF,TGTGCCAGCAGCCGCAGTCCCGGGACAGGGATCACTGAAGCTTTCTTT,NA,TRBJ1-1,TRBD1,TRBV3-1/TRBV3-2
CASSTTGFNSPLHF,TGTGCCAGCAGCACTACAGGGTTCAATTCACCCCTCCACTTT,NA,TRBJ1-6,NA,TRBV7-2
CASSQARIGTQYF,TGCGCCAGCAGCCAAGCCCGAATTGGGACCCAGTACTTC,once,TRBJ2-5,NA,TRBV4-3
CASSPGGQGSNYGYTF,TGTGCCAGCAGCCCCGGGGGACAGGGTTCCAACTATGGCTACACCTTC,NA,TRBJ1-2,TRBD1,TRBV7-9
CASSHSGYEQYF,TGTGCCAGCAGTCACTCGGGCTACGAGCAGTACTTC,NA,TRBJ2-7,NA,TRBV6-2/TRBV6-3
CASSQDHSTDTQYF,TGTGCCAGCAGCCAAGATCACTCCACAGATACGCAGTATTTT,NA,TRBJ2-3,NA,TRBV4-2
CAWSVPGQGFWEQFF,TGTGCCTGGAGTGTACCGGGACAGGGGTTTTGGGAGCAGTTCTTC,NA,TRBJ2-1,TRBD1,TRBV30
CAISDSENYSPLHF,TGTGCCATCAGTGACTCAGAGAATTATTCACCCCTCCACTTT,NA,TRBJ1-6,NA,TRBV10-3
CASSEGLLTDTQYF,TGTGCCAGCAGTGAGGGACTACTCACAGATACGCAGTATTTT,NA,TRBJ2-3,TRBD2,TRBV2
CASSLTSGAVAGELFF,TGCGCCAGCAGCTTAACTAGCGGGGCAGTCGCCGGGGAGCTGTTTTTT,NA,TRBJ2-2,TRBD2,TRBV5-1
CATSREMGAGQPQHF,TGTGCCACCAGCAGAGAAATGGGAGCAGGTCAGCCCCAGCATTTT,NA,TRBJ1-5,NA,TRBV15
CASSPGQGAFQPQHF,TGTGCCAGCAGCCCTGGGCAGGGGGCTTTTCAGCCCCAGCATTTT,NA,TRBJ1-5,TRBD1,TRBV9
CASSQINRGVRRDRYNSPLHF,TGCGCCAGCAGTCAAATTAACAGGGGCGTACGTCGAGACCGATATAATTCACCCCTCCACTTT,NA,TRBJ1-6,TRBD1,TRBV23-1
CASSPTGDRNQPQHF,TGTGCCAGCAGCCCCACAGGGGATCGCAATCAGCCCCAGCATTTT,once,TRBJ1-5,TRBD1,TRBV7-2
CASTGGPSYNEQFF,TGTGCCAGCACGGGGGGGCCATCCTACAATGAGCAGTTCTTC,NA,TRBJ2-1,TRBD2,TRBV6-5
CASSTHTGELFF,TGTGCCAGCAGCACCCACACCGGGGAGCTGTTTTTT,NA,TRBJ2-2,NA,TRBV7-9
CASSPIASGAGELFF,TGTGCCAGCAGCCCCATCGCTAGTGGCGCCGGGGAGCTGTTTTTT,NA,TRBJ2-2,NA,TRBV14
CASSGPVTYEQYF,TGTGCCAGCAGTGGACCCGTGACCTACGAGCAGTACTTC,NA,TRBJ2-7,NA,TRBV28
CASSSRTSGGNTGELFF,TGTGCCAGCAGCTCGCGGACTAGCGGGGGGAACACCGGGGAGCTGTTTTTT,NA,TRBJ2-2,TRBD2,TRBV11-2
CASSTQNRGQETQYF,TGTGCCAGCAGCACCCAAAACAGGGGCCAAGAGACCCAGTACTTC,once,TRBJ2-5,TRBD1,TRBV5-4
CASSATSGGQDEQFF,TGTGCCAGCAGTGCGACTAGCGGGGGGCAGGATGAGCAGTTCTTC,NA,TRBJ2-1,TRBD2,TRBV25-1